Following are 15 T cell receptor beta chains from one sample sequenced in a study of T cells after yellow fever vaccination. TCRdb re-called the 5' RACE reads through MiXCR, storing one row per CDR3 protein. The sample lists approximately 600,000 distinct CDR3 sequences, 10% to 15% seen once, with about 15% in the top ten. The sequencing used PBMCs, collected on the day of the yellow fever booster vaccination. These receptors originate from a man aged 30-40 years who received the YFV17D yellow fever vaccine.

To note about this clonotype: A read error is likely, as this CDR3 ends without the conserved phenylalanine or tryptophan. The rearrangement links TRBV7-2 to TRBJ2-1, with 7 bases fitting TRBD2. Germline CDR1 reads SGHTA; CDR2 reads FQGNSA. The CDR3 is 16 amino acids. Trimming at V came to 4 bases and at J to 0 bases, leaving 6 bases not matched to a gene. CDR3 protein: CASSSRAGISYNEQFS. The CDR3 DNA reads TGTGCCAGCAGCTCAAGAGCGGGAATCTCCTACAATGAGCAGTTCTCC.

In its sample, this clonotype was seen a few times. This chain connects TRBV29-1 to TRBJ2-3, with TRBD2 matching 14 bases. Germline V lookup: CDR1 SQVTM, CDR2 ANQGSEA. The V gene end was trimmed by 6 bases and the J gene end by 3 bases; junction bases not matched to a gene: 5. This CDR3 spans 15 amino acids. The CDR3 DNA reads TGCAGCGTGGCGGGGACTAGCGGGAGAACAGATACGCAGTATTTT. Amino acid sequence: CSVAGTSGRTDTQYF.

This clonotype showed up just a few times. The chain combines TRBV6-2 or TRBV6-3 with TRBJ2-1; 9 bases agree with TRBD2. The germline V gene encodes CDR1 MNHEY and CDR2 SVGEGT. The CDR3 extends over 15 amino acids. Trimming cost V 10 bases and J 8 bases; bases outside gene matches: 15. The CDR3 sequence: CATLEWGGRDDEQFF. In DNA, the CDR3 is TGTGCCACGCTGGAATGGGGCGGGAGGGATGATGAGCAGTTCTTC.

The sample holds a few counts of this clonotype. It is likely a read error, because the conserved phenylalanine at the end of the CDR3 is missing. The DNA is left out, because the CDR3 cannot be placed on it with certainty; the CDR3 is given as TCRdb lists it. The rearrangement links TRBV5-5 to TRBJ2-1; the tabulated D call, TRBD2, remains unverified against the DNA. The CDR3 has 17 amino acids, counting both end residues. Germline V gene sequence: CDR1 SGHKS, CDR2 YYEKEE (reference sequence). The CDR3 sequence: CASSPTTEGFFSGGPSV.

The chain is built from TRBV12-5 and TRBJ2-7; 7 bases are shared with TRBD2. V dropped 2 bases and J dropped 6; count of bases not matched to a gene: 4. Germline V gene data show CDR1 as LGHNT and CDR2 as FRNRAP. The CDR3 is 13 residues long. The CDR3: CASGLNGGGEQYF. Here the CDR3 DNA reads TGTGCTAGTGGTTTGAACGGCGGGGGCGAGCAGTACTTC.

In DNA, the CDR3 is TGCAGTGCTAGAGTAGCGGGAGGACACAATGAGCAGTTCTTC. It translates to CSARVAGGHNEQFF. V is TRBV20-1 and J is TRBJ2-1; 10 bases line up with TRBD2. Trimming at V came to 1 base and at J to 5 bases, leaving 2 bases not matched to a gene. CDR1 is DFQATT and CDR2 is SNEGSKA in the germline V gene (reference sequence). CDR3 length: 14 residues.

This chain links TRBV4-3 with TRBJ2-1; either TRBD1 or TRBD2 may fit D (5 bases each). CDR3 size: 17 residues. CDR1 LGHNA and CDR2 YSLEER come from the germline V gene. V lost 2 bases to trimming and J lost 4 bases, with 18 bases between them. CDR3 loop: CASSQRARARGYNEQFF. In DNA, the CDR3 is TGCGCCAGCAGCCAACGTGCTCGGGCGAGGGGATACAATGAGCAGTTCTTC.

This chain links TRBV18 with TRBJ2-1; D call uncertain. The germline V gene encodes CDR1 KGHSH and CDR2 LQKENI. V dropped 2 bases and J dropped 6 bases, with 11 bases sitting between them. CDR3 length: 14 residues. CDR3 sequence reads: CASSPGLQGNEQFF. CDR3 coding DNA: TGTGCCAGCTCACCAGGTCTCCAAGGCAATGAGCAGTTCTTC.

This clonotype was recorded a few times. The chain is built from TRBV7-2 and TRBJ2-1, with D perhaps matching TRBD2 (6 bases). CDR3 length: 16 amino acids. CDR1 and CDR2 from the germline V gene are SGHTA and FQGNSA. Deletions cut 1 base from V and 3 bases from J, with 13 bases between. The CDR3 here is CASSLEFLANYNEQFF. CDR3 DNA sequence: TGTGCCAGCAGCTTAGAATTCCTAGCGAACTACAATGAGCAGTTCTTC.

This clonotype came up a few times. This chain links TRBV4-1 with TRBJ2-1; TRBD2 matches at 11 bases. CDR1 is MGHRA, CDR2 YSYEKL, per germline. The CDR3 is 16 residues long. The junction had 8 bases not matched to a gene; V was cut back by 1 base and J by 9 bases. DNA of the CDR3: TGCGCCAGCAGCCAAGGAAGACTAGCGGGAATCACTGAGCAGTTCTTC. Its protein is CASSQGRLAGITEQFF.

This clonotype has just a few counts. V and J are TRBV19 and TRBJ1-1, with 7 positions matching TRBD1. Germline-derived CDR1 and CDR2 are LNHDA and SQIVND (reference sequence). Losses at the gene ends were 5 bases for V and 4 bases for J; bases not matched to a gene: 10. The CDR3 is made up of 15 amino acids. The CDR3 protein is CASSPLDRLGTEAFF. CDR3 DNA: TGTGCCAGTAGTCCTTTGGACAGGTTGGGCACTGAAGCTTTCTTT.

J is TRBJ1-1 and V is TRBV20-1; D possibly corresponds to TRBD1 (5 bases). Germline CDR1 and CDR2: DFQATT and SNEGSKA (reference sequence). CDR3 size: 14 residues. Trimming shortened V by 1 base and J by 1 base, and 10 bases separated the two germline ends. The CDR3: CSARAAQANTEAFF. CDR3 DNA sequence: TGCAGTGCTAGAGCCGCACAGGCGAACACTGAAGCTTTCTTT.

This clonotype came up a few times. The chain uses TRBV15 and TRBJ2-5, with D possibly matching TRBD1 (6 bases). Germline V gene sequence: CDR1 LNHNV, CDR2 YYDKDF (reference sequence). CDR3 size: 15 residues. The V end was cut by 2 bases, the J end by 5 bases, with 15 bases between. This chain's CDR3 is CATSRPTGYGETQYF. As DNA, the CDR3 is TGTGCCACCAGCAGACCAACAGGGTATGGGGAGACCCAGTACTTC.

This clonotype was picked up a small number of times. The rearrangement links TRBV11-2 to TRBJ2-2, with 11 bases aligning to TRBD2. The CDR3 totals 19 residues. The V gene end was trimmed by 5 bases and the J gene end by 4 bases; junction bases not matched to a gene: 15. Germline values: CDR1 SGHAT, CDR2 FQNNGV. In nucleotides, the CDR3 is TGTGCCAGCAGCCCCTACGGTTCTACCGGGACTAGCGGCACCGGGGAGCTGTTTTTT. It encodes CASSPYGSTGTSGTGELFF.

This clonotype turned up a few times. The chain employs TRBV6-2 or TRBV6-3 and TRBJ1-5; D may be TRBD1 (5 bases). The CDR3 runs to 13 residues. CDR1 and CDR2 from the germline V gene are MNHEY and SVGEGT. V lost 6 bases to trimming and J lost 3 bases, with 9 bases between them. CDR3 sequence reads: CASRDSVNQPQHF. DNA for the CDR3: TGTGCCAGCAGAGACAGTGTCAATCAGCCCCAGCATTTT.